This T cell receptor (beta chain) was found in a study of cytomegalovirus exposure and HLA in healthy donors. Points from the study as a whole: TCR beta sequences reportedly predicted the HLA-A and HLA-B alleles of most subjects accurately. In a later analysis, CMV-associated beta chains were mostly HLA-associated, it appeared. Associated with cytomegalovirus, according to the listing, were about 160 TCR beta chains.

PCR involved 60 Vbeta and 13 Jbeta primers. Clones were sequenced by immunoSEQ multiplex PCR, and TCRdb holds only the in-frame ones, with some missing. Of over 150,000 clones detected, about three quarters appear once; the ten largest clones hold around 1.5%. Concerning this clone: What it binds is unknown.

The V and J ends lost 5 bases and 3 bases respectively, with 8 bases between them. CDR3 length equals 12 residues. Germline V gene data show CDR1 as SGHNT and CDR2 as YYREEE (reference sequence). The sequencing sample was made of PBMCs. The TCR originated in a man between 18 and 35 years old in good health and CMV-seronegative. The chain uses TRBV5-4 and TRBJ1-2; D is unresolved. The CDR3 DNA reads as TGTGCCAGCAGTCCTCCGGACTATGGCTACACCTTC. It codes for CASSPPDYGYTF.